The source of this TCR beta chain is a study of shared clonotypes between healthy human individuals. Approximately 30,000 T cell genomes (around 200 ng DNA) went into each sorted-subset replicate. Clones were read by immunoSEQ multiplex PCR, and TCRdb kept only the in-frame ones, dropping some. This sample carries fewer than 1.8 million clones, approximately 98.5% of them seen once, and the ten largest clones take around 0.33%. The CDR3 covers 13 residues. Germline V gives CDR1 MNHEY, CDR2 SVGAGI. V was trimmed by 6 bases and J by 8 bases, leaving 13 bases between them. The sample comprised naive CD4+ T cells sorted from blood. Subset in this sample: CD45RA+ positively selected. The TCR was taken from a man between 25 and 39 years old in good health. The J gene is TRBJ1-4, the V gene TRBV6-5; unclear D gene. CDR3 sequence: CASRSPLGEKLFF. As DNA, the CDR3 is TGTGCCAGCAGATCCCCTCTAGGGGAAAAACTGTTTTTT.